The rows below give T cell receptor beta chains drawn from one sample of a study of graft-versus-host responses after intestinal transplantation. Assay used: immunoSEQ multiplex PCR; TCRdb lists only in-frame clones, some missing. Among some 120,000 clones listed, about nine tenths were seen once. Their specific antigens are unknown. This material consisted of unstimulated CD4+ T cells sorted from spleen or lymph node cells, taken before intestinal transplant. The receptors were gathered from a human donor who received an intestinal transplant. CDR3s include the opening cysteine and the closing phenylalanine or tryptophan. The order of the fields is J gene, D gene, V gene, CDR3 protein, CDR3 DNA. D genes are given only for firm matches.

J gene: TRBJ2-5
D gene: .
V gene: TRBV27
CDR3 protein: CASSRFRDITQETQYF
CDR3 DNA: TGTGCCAGCAGTCGCTTCCGGGACATTACACAAGAGACCCAGTACTTC

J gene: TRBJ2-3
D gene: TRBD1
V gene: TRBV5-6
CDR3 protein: CASRPRTGSRRDTQYF
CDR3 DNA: TGTGCCAGCAGGCCCCGGACAGGATCACGTAGGGATACGCAGTATTTT

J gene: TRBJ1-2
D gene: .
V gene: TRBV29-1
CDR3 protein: CSVEGFTRGYTF
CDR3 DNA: TGCAGCGTTGAAGGTTTCACTCGGGGCTACACCTTC

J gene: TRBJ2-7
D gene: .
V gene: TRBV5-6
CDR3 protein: CASSFREFSYEQYF
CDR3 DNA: TGTGCCAGCAGCTTTCGGGAGTTCTCCTACGAGCAGTACTTC

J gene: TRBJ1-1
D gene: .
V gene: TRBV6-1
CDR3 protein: CASGPDSQGTEAFF
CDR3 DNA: TGTGCCAGCGGCCCCGACAGCCAAGGCACTGAAGCTTTCTTT

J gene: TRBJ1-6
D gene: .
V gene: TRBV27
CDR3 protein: CASSFGQGTPPLHF
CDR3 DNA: TGTGCCAGCAGTTTTGGCCAGGGAACTCCACCCCTCCACTTT

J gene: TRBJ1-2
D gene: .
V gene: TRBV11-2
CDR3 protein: CASSLTGVGNYGYTF
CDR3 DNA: TGTGCCAGCAGCCTGACCGGGGTGGGAAACTATGGCTACACCTTC

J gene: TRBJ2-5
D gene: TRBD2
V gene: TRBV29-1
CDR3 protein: CSTPAGGETQYF
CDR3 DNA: TGCAGTACTCCCGCCGGGGGGGAGACCCAGTACTTC

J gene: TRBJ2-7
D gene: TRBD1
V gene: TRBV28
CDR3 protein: CASRGTGSTYEQYF
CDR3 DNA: TGTGCCAGCAGGGGGACAGGGTCAACCTACGAGCAGTACTTC

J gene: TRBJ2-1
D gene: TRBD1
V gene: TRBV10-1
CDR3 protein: CASSQLYRGTSRGEQFF
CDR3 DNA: TGCGCCAGCAGTCAGCTTTACAGGGGAACAAGCCGGGGCGAGCAGTTCTTC

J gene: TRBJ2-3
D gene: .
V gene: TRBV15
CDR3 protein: CATSSRTANTDTQYF
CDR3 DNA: TGTGCCACCAGCTCCCGGACAGCCAACACAGATACGCAGTATTTT